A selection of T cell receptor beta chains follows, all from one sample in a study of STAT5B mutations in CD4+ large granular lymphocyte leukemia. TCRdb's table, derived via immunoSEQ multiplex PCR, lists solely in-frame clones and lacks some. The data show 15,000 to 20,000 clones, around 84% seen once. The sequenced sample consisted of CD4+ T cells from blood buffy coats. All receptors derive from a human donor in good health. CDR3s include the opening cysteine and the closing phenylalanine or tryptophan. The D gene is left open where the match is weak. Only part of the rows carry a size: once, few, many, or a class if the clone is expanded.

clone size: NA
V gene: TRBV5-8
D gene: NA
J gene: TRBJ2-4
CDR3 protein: CASSAGQLF
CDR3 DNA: TGTGCCAGCAGCGCGGGACAGCTTTTC

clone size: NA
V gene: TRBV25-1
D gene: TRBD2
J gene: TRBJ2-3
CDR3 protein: CASSEPGLAGGKDTQYF
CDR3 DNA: TGTGCCAGCAGTGAACCGGGACTAGCGGGAGGGAAAGATACGCAGTATTTT

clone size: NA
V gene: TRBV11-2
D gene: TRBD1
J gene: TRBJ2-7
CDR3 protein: CASSLIGQGPYEQYF
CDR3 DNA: TGTGCCAGCAGCTTAATCGGACAGGGCCCCTACGAGCAGTACTTC

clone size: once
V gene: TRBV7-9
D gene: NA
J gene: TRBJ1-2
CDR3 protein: CASTVGGREVYGYTF
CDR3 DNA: TGTGCCAGCACGGTCGGGGGCAGGGAGGTTTATGGCTACACCTTC

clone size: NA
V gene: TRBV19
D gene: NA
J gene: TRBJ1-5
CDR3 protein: CASRGGGGVNQPQHF
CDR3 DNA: TGTGCCAGTAGGGGCGGAGGAGGAGTAAATCAGCCCCAGCATTTT

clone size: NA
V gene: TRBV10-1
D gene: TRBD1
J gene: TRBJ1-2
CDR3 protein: CAIRGGPPWGDRGYTF
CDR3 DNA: TGCGCCATCAGGGGGGGACCGCCGTGGGGGGACCGTGGCTACACCTTC

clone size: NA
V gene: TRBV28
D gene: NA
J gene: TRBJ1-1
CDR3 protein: CASSTPGLYTEAFF
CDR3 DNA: TGTGCCAGCAGTACCCCAGGACTGTACACTGAAGCTTTCTTT

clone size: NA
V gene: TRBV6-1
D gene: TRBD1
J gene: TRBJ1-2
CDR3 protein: CASSEAPGGGYGYTF
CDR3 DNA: TGTGCCAGCAGTGAAGCCCCAGGGGGCGGGTATGGCTACACCTTC

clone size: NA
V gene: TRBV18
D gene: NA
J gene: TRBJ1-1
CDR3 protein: CASSPPRGSTEAFF
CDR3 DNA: TGTGCCAGCTCACCACCGCGGGGTTCCACTGAAGCTTTCTTT

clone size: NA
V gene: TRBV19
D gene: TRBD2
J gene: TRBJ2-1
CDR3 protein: CASSIGAGAYNEQFF
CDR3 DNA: TGTGCCAGTAGTATCGGAGCGGGAGCCTACAATGAGCAGTTCTTC

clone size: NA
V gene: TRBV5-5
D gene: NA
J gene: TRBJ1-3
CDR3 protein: CASSLGPPASGNTIYF
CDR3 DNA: TGTGCCAGCAGCTTAGGGCCCCCAGCGTCTGGAAACACCATATATTTT

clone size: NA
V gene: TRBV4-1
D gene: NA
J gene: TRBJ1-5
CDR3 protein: CASSPGHAGNQPQHF
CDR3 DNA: TGCGCCAGCAGCCCTGGACATGCCGGCAATCAGCCCCAGCATTTT

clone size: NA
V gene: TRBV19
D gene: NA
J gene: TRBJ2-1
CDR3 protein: CASRLLSSSYNEQFF
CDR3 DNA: TGTGCCAGTAGGCTCCTTTCTAGCTCCTACAATGAGCAGTTCTTC

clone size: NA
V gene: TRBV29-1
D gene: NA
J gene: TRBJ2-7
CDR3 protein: CSVDRGNEQYF
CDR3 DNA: TGCAGCGTTGATCGGGGAAACGAGCAGTACTTC

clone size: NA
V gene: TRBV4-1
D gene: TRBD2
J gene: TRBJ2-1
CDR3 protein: CASSRSGLAGAAEQFF
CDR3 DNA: TGCGCCAGCAGCCGTTCGGGACTAGCGGGAGCAGCTGAGCAGTTCTTC

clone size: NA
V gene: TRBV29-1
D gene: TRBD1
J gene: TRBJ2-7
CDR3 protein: CSVETTGRFGEQYF
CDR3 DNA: TGCAGCGTTGAAACGACAGGGCGCTTTGGGGAGCAGTACTTC

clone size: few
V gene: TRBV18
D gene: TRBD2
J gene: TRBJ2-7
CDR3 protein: CASSPIPRASGSSEQYF
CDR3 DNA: TGTGCCAGCTCCCCGATACCACGGGCTAGCGGGAGTAGCGAGCAGTACTTC

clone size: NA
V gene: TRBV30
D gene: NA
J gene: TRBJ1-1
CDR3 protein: CAWSVQENTEAFF
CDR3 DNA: TGTGCCTGGAGTGTACAGGAGAACACTGAAGCTTTCTTT

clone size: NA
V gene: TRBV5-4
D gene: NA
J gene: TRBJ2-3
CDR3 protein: CASSITDTQYF
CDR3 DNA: TGTGCCAGCAGCATCACAGATACGCAGTATTTT

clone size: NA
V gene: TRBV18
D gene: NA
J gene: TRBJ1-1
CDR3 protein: CASSSLMSDTEAFF
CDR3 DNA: TGTGCCAGCTCGTCCTTAATGTCCGACACTGAAGCTTTCTTT

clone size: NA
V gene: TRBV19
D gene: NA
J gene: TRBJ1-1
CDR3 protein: CASRPPNTEAFF
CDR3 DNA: TGTGCCAGTAGACCGCCGAACACTGAAGCTTTCTTT

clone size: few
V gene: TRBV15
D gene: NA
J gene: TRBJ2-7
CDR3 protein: CATSRETVSEQYF
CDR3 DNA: TGTGCCACCAGCAGGGAAACCGTTAGCGAGCAGTACTTC

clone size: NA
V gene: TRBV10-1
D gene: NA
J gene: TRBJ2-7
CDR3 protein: CASSPSVSYEQYF
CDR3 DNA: TGCGCCAGCAGTCCTAGCGTCTCCTACGAGCAGTACTTC

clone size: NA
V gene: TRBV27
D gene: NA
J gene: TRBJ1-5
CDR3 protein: CASRTGRLGGNQPQHF
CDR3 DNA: TGTGCCAGCAGGACGGGACGTCTGGGGGGCAATCAGCCCCAGCATTTT

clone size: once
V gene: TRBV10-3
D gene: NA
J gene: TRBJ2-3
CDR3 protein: CAISTEGPQYF
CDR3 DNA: TGTGCCATCAGTACCGAGGGCCCGCAGTATTTT

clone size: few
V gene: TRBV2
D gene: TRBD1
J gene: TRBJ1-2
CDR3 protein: CATQRDRGFGYTF
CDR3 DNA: TGTGCCACCCAGCGGGACAGGGGGTTTGGCTACACCTTC

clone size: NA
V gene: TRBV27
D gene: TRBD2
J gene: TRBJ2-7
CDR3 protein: CASSPGLAVEQYF
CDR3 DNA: TGTGCCAGCAGTCCGGGACTAGCGGTGGAGCAGTACTTC

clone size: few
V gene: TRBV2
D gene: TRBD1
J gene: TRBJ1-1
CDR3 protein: CASSVPGQGYNTEAFF
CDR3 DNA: TGTGCCAGCAGTGTCCCGGGACAGGGTTATAACACTGAAGCTTTCTTT

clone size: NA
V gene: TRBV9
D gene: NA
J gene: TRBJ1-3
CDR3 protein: CASSHGQPGSGNTIYF
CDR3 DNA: TGTGCCAGCTCCCATGGTCAGCCCGGTTCTGGAAACACCATATATTTT

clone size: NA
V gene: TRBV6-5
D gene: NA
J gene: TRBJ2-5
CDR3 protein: CASRRKETQYF
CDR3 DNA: TGTGCCAGCAGACGCAAGGAGACCCAGTACTTC

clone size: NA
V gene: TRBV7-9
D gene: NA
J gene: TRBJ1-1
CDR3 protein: CASSHPPTGGRTEAFF
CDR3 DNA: TGTGCCAGCAGTCACCCCCCCACAGGTGGCCGCACTGAAGCTTTCTTT

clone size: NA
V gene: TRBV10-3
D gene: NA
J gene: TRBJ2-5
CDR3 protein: CAIGLTGTQETQYF
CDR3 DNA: TGTGCCATCGGATTAACCGGGACCCAAGAGACCCAGTACTTC

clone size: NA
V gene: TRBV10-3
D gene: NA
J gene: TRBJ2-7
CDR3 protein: CAISSGLVSYEQYF
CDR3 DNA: TGTGCCATCAGTTCGGGGCTAGTCTCCTACGAGCAGTACTTC

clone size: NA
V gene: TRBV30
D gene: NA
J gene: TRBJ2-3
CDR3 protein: CAWAWKGTDTQYF
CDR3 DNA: TGTGCCTGGGCTTGGAAGGGAACAGATACGCAGTATTTT

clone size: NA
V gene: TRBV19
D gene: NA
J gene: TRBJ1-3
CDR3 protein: CASSMTAAGNTIYF
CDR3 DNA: TGTGCCAGTAGTATGACGGCCGCCGGAAACACCATATATTTT

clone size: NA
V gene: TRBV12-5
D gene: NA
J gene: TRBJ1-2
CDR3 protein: CASGPDGYYGYTF
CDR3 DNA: TGTGCTAGTGGCCCTGACGGATACTATGGCTACACCTTC

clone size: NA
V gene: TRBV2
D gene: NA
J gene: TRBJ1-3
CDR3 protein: CASRGQYSGNTIYF
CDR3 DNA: TGTGCCAGCAGGGGTCAATACTCTGGAAACACCATATATTTT

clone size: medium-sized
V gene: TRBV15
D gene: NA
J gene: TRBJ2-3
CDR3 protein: CATSRPGEGTDTQYF
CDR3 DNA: TGTGCCACCAGCAGACCGGGAGAAGGCACAGATACGCAGTATTTT

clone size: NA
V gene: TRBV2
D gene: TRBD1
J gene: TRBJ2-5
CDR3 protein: CASRITGTGVETQYF
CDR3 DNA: TGTGCCAGCAGGATAACCGGGACAGGGGTAGAGACCCAGTACTTC

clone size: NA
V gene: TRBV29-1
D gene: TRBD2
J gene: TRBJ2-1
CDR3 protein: CSGSGGGVGNEQFF
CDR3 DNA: TGCAGCGGCTCGGGAGGAGGGGTTGGGAATGAGCAGTTCTTC

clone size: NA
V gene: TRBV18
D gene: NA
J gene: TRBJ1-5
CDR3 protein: CASSLTQNQPQHF
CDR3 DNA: TGTGCCAGCTCACTCACCCAAAATCAGCCCCAGCATTTT

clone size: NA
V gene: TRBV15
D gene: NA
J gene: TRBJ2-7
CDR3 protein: CATSRDPTYEQYF
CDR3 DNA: TGTGCCACCAGCCGGGACCCGACCTACGAGCAGTACTTC

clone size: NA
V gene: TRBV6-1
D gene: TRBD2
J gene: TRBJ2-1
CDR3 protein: CATWGTSGNNEQFF
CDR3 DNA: TGTGCCACCTGGGGGACTAGCGGGAACAATGAGCAGTTCTTC

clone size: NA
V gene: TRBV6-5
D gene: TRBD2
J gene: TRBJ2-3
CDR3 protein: CASNFGGATDTQYF
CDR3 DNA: TGTGCCAGCAATTTCGGGGGGGCCACAGATACGCAGTATTTT

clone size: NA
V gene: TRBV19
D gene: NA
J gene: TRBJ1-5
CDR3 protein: CASRIPRRNQPQHF
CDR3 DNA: TGTGCCAGTAGGATCCCTCGTCGCAATCAGCCCCAGCATTTT